This entry lists 14 T cell receptor beta chains sequenced from one sample in a study of memory CD4+ T cells and cytomegalovirus serostatus. Method: immunoSEQ multiplex PCR; TCRdb's copy keeps in-frame clones and lacks some. This table has roughly 50,000 clones, 70% to 80% appearing once. Single viable CD3+CD4+CD8-CD45RO+ cells were sorted as the memory CD4+ T cells. Sequencing was performed on memory CD4+ T cells from blood. The receptors come from an adult in good health and CMV-seronegative.

This clone was seen a handful of times. This chain links TRBV27 with TRBJ1-5; no reliable D call. Between the trimmed V and J ends, which lost 3 bases and 4 bases, there was a span of 7 bases. The CDR3 loop spans 13 amino acids. Germline values: CDR1 MNHEY, CDR2 SMNVEV (reference sequence). The CDR3 here is CASSFHTNQPQHF. The CDR3, as DNA: TGTGCCAGCAGTTTCCACACTAATCAGCCCCAGCATTTT.

There are a few counts of this clone. The J gene is TRBJ1-1, the V gene TRBV7-9; 7 nucleotides align to TRBD1. The germline gives CDR1 SEHNR, CDR2 FQNEAQ (reference sequence). Trimming cost V 5 bases and J 5 bases; bases outside gene matches: 11. The CDR3 has 15 residues. The CDR3 loop reads CASSPASGGKTEAFF. The CDR3, as DNA: TGTGCCAGCAGCCCCGCGTCAGGGGGAAAAACTGAAGCTTTCTTT.

The V gene is TRBV6-5, the J gene TRBJ1-2, with D possibly matching TRBD1 (5 bases). Trimming removed 2 bases at V and 8 bases at J, with 9 bases between. Germline V gene sequence: CDR1 MNHEY, CDR2 SVGAGI. The CDR3 loop spans 12 amino acids. CDR3 coding DNA: TGTGCCAGCAGTTACCTAGGGGCCGGCTACACCTTC. Encoded protein: CASSYLGAGYTF.

The V gene is TRBV19, the J gene TRBJ2-3, with a tentative D call TRBD1 (6 bases). The V gene lost 5 bases and the J gene lost 1 base, with 10 bases spanning the gap. CDR1 is LNHDA and CDR2 is SQIVND in the germline V gene (reference sequence). The CDR3 covers 14 residues. CDR3 coding DNA: TGTGCCAGTAGTCTCGAGGGGGGCACAGATACGCAGTATTTT. Translation gives CASSLEGGTDTQYF.

The chain carries TRBV28 and TRBJ2-1, with 9 bases matching TRBD1. Germline CDR1 MDHEN, CDR2 SYDVKM. V gave up 3 bases and J gave up 10 bases; unmatched junction bases: 10. This CDR3 spans 15 amino acids. The CDR3 DNA follows: TGTGCCAGCAGTTTCTCAGGGACAGGGTCGAGGGAGCAGTTCTTC. Its translation: CASSFSGTGSREQFF.

The V call is TRBV5-1, the J call TRBJ2-3, with TRBD1 as a possible D gene (5 bases). The CDR3 contains 15 residues. Germline CDR1 SGHRS, CDR2 YFSETQ. V shed 5 bases and J shed 4 bases, with 17 bases lying between them. The CDR3 spells CASSYGQGGADTQYF. For the CDR3, the DNA is TGCGCCAGCAGTTACGGCCAGGGCGGCGCAGATACGCAGTATTTT.

This clone was seen a single time. The identical CDR3 is also encoded by other nucleotide sequences in the sample. The chain couples TRBV6-5 to TRBJ2-5; weak D call: TRBD2 (5 bases). The length of the CDR3 is 13 residues. Per the germline V gene, CDR1 is MNHEY and CDR2 is SVGAGI. V lost 7 bases, J lost 0 bases, and 9 bases lay in between. This CDR3 is CASTRGYQETQYF. The CDR3 DNA reads as TGTGCCAGCACCCGGGGATACCAAGAGACCCAGTACTTC.

CDR3 DNA: TGTGCCAGCAGCTTCTCGGGACTTACCTCTCAGCCCCAGCATTTT. It specifies CASSFSGLTSQPQHF. The chain employs TRBV7-9 and TRBJ1-5; possibly TRBD1 for D (5 bases). The CDR3 has 15 residues. V lost 3 bases and J 6 bases, leaving 15 bases between the germline ends. CDR1 and CDR2 (germline): SEHNR, FQNEAQ (reference sequence).

This chain joins TRBV19 and TRBJ2-6; D possibly corresponds to TRBD1 (6 bases). V lost 4 bases and J 1 base, leaving 14 bases between the germline ends. CDR1 is LNHDA, CDR2 SQIVND, per germline (reference sequence). This CDR3 has 17 amino acids. The CDR3 DNA reads TGTGCCAGTAGTACAGGGGCAGGGCAGTCTGGGGCCAACGTCCTGACTTTC. Amino acid sequence: CASSTGAGQSGANVLTF.

This clone was detected only once. The rearrangement joins TRBV5-4 to TRBJ2-1; the D gene could be TRBD1 or TRBD2 (6 bases each). The CDR3 totals 15 residues. Germline values: CDR1 SGHNT, CDR2 YYREEE (reference sequence). V lost 4 bases and J 5 bases, leaving 16 bases between the germline ends. DNA for the CDR3: TGTGCCAGCAGCCCCGGGGGCCGAATTCACAATGAGCAGTTCTTC. Amino acids: CASSPGGRIHNEQFF.

DNA of the CDR3: TGTGCCAGCAGCACCTCTAGGGCGAAGTACTTC. Its protein product is CASSTSRAKYF. The chain carries TRBV5-6 and TRBJ2-5; unclear D gene. Trimming removed 4 bases from V and 12 bases from J, with 13 bases in between. This CDR3 spans 11 amino acids. Per the germline V gene, CDR1 is SGHDT and CDR2 is YYEEEE.

The chain carries TRBV15 and TRBJ1-2; TRBD1 aligns across 7 bases. The germline gives CDR1 LNHNV, CDR2 YYDKDF (reference sequence). CDR3 length equals 12 residues. V was clipped by 4 bases and J by 8 bases; unmatched bases: 4. The CDR3 bases are TGTGCCACCAGCATAACAGGGGTCGGCTACACCTTC. Protein sequence: CATSITGVGYTF.

V gene TRBV4-2 combines with J gene TRBJ1-4; 8 nucleotides align to TRBD1. Losses at the gene ends were 4 bases for V and 15 bases for J; bases not matched to a gene: 13. Germline values: CDR1 LGHNA, CDR2 YNFKEQ. The CDR3 runs to 14 residues. The CDR3 is CASSRAGTGTAVFF. The CDR3, as DNA: TGTGCCAGCAGCCGAGCCGGGACAGGCACTGCGGTGTTTTTT.

The chain couples TRBV18 to TRBJ2-1; a weak D match, TRBD1 (5 bases). Trimming took off 3 bases at V and 9 bases at J, with 9 bases between the two ends. The CDR3 length is 12 residues. Looked up from germline, CDR1 is KGHSH and CDR2 is LQKENI. The CDR3 DNA follows: TGTGCCAGCTCACCCGACAGCGTTGAGCAGTTCTTC. Its protein is CASSPDSVEQFF. Combining the CDR3 with reference TRBV18 and TRBJ2-1 gives the whole variable domain NAGVMQNPRHLVRRRGQEARLRCSPMKGHSHVYWYRQLPEEGLKFMVYLQKENIIDESGMPKERFSAEFPKEGPSILRIQQVVRGDSAAYFCASSPDSVEQFFGPGTRLTVL.